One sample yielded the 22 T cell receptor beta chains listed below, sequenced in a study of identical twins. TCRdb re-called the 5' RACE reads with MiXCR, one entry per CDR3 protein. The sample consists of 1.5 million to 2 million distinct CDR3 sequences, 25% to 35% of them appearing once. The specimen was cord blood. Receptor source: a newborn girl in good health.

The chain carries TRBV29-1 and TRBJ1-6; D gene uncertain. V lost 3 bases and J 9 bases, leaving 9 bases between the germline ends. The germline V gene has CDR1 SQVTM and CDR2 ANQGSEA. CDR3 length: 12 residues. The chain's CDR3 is CSVEDGSSPLHF. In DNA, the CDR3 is TGCAGCGTTGAGGATGGGAGTTCACCCCTCCACTTT.

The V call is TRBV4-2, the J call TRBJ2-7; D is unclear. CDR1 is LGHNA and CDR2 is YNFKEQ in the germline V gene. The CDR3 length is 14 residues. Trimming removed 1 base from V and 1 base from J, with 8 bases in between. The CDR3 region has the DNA TGTGCCAGCAGCCAAGCCCCCACATCCTACGAGCAGTACTTC. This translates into CASSQAPTSYEQYF.

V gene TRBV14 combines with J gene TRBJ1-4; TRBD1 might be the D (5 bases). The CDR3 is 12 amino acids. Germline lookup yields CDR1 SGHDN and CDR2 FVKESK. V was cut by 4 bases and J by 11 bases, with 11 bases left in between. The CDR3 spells CASSLAGAKLFF. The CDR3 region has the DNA TGTGCCAGCAGCCTGGCCGGGGCCAAACTGTTTTTT.

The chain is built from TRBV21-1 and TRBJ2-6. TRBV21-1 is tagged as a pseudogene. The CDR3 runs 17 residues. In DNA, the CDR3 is TGTGCCAGCAGCAAAGGACGAAGGGTCTCTGGGGCCAACGTCCTGACTTTC. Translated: CASSKGRRVSGANVLTF.

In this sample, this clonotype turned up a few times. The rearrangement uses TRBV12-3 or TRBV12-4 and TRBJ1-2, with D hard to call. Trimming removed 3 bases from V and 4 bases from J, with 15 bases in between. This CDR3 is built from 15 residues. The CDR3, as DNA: TGTGCCAGCAGTTTGAGAGGGCTTAGAGGCTATGGCTACACCTTC. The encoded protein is CASSLRGLRGYGYTF.

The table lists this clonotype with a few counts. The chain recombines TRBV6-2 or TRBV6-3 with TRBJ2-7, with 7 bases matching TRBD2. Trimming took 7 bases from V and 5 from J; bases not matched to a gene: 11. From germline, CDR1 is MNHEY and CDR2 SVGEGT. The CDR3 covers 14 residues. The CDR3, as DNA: TGTGCCAGCAAGCAACAGCGGGAACTGGACGAGCAGTACTTC. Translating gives CASKQQRELDEQYF.

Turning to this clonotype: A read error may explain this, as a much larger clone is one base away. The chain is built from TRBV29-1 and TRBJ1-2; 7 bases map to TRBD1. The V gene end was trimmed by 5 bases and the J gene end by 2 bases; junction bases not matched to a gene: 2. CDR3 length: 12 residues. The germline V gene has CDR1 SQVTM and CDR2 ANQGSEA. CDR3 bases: TGCAGCGTTCAACAGGGGAACTATGGCTACACCTTC. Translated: CSVQQGNYGYTF.

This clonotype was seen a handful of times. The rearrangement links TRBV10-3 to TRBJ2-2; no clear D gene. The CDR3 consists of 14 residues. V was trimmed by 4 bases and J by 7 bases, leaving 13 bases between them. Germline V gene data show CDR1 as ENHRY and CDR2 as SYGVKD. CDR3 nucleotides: TGTGCCATCAGTGGTAATCAAAAGGACGGGGAGCTGTTTTTT. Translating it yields CAISGNQKDGELFF.

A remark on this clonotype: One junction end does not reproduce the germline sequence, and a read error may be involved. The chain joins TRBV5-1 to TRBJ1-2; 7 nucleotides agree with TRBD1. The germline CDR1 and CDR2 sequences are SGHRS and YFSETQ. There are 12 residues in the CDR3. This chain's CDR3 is CVSGDREYGYTF. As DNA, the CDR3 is TGCGTCAGCGGCGACAGGGAATATGGCTACACCTTC. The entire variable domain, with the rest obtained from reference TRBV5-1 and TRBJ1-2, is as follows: KAGVTQTPRYLIKTRGQQVTLSCSPISGHRSVSWYQQTPGQGLQFLFEYFSETQRNKGNFPGRFSGRQFSNSRSEMNVSTLELGDSALYLCVSGDREYGYTFGSGTRLTVV.

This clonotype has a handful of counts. CDR3 region: CASSQGRSGSLLSYNEQFF. Written as DNA, the CDR3 is TGTGCCAGCAGCCAAGGCCGTAGCGGGAGCCTCCTCTCCTACAATGAGCAGTTCTTC. The chain joins TRBV4-2 to TRBJ2-1; 9 nucleotides line up with TRBD2. In germline, CDR1 is LGHNA, CDR2 YNFKEQ. The CDR3 length is 19 residues. V shed 1 base, J shed 0 bases, and the junction held 10 bases outside the gene matches.

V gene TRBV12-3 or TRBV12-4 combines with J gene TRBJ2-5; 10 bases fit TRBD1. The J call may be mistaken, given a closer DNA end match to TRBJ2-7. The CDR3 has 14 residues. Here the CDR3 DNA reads TGTGCCAGCAGTCGGGACAGGGGAAGGTTCGAGCAGTACTTC. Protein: CASSRDRGRFEQYF.

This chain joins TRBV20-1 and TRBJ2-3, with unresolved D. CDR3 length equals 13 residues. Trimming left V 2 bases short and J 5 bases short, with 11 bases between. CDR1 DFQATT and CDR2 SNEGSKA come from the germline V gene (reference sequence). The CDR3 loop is CSARSHNQDTQYF. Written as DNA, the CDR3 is TGCAGTGCTAGATCCCACAATCAAGATACGCAGTATTTT.

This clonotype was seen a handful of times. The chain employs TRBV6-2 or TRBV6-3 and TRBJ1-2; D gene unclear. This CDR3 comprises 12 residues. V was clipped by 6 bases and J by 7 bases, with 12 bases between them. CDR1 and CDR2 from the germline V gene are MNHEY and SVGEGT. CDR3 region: CASSPTIGGYTF. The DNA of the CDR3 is TGTGCCAGCAGCCCTACTATCGGTGGCTACACCTTC.

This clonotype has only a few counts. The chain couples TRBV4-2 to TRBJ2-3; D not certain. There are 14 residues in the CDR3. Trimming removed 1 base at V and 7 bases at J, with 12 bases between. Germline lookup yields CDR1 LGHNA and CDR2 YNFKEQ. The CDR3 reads CASSQGDSGYTQYF. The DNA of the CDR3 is TGTGCCAGCAGCCAAGGCGACTCTGGGTATACGCAGTATTTT.

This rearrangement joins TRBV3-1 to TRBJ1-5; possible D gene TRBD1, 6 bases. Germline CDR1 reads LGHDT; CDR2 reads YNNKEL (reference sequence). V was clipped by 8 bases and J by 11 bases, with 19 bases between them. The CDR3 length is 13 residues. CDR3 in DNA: TGTGCCAGCGGGGGGCGGGGGTTGGAGACCCAGCATTTT. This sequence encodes CASGGRGLETQHF.

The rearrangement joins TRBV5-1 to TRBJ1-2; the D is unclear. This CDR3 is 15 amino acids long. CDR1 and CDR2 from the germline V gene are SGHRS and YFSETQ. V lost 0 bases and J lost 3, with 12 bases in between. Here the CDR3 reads CASSLDSGGDYGYTF. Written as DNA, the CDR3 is TGCGCCAGCAGCTTGGATTCGGGAGGAGACTATGGCTACACCTTC.

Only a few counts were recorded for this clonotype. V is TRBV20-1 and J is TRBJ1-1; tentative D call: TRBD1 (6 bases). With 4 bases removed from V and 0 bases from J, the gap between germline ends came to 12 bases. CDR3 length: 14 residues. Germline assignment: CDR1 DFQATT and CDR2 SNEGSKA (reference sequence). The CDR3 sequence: CSAMLDSMNTEAFF. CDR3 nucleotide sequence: TGCAGTGCTATGCTGGACAGCATGAACACTGAAGCTTTCTTT.

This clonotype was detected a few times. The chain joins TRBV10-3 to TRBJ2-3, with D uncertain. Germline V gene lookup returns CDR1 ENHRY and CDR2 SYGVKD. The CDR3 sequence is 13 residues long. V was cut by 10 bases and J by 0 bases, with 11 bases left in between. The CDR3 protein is CASRTLSTDTQYF. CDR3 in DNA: TGTGCCAGCCGGACGCTAAGCACAGATACGCAGTATTTT.

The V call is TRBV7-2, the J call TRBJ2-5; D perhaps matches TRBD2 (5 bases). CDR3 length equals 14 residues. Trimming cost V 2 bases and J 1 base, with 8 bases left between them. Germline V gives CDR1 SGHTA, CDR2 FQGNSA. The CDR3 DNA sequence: TGTGCCAGCAGCTTATTCGGGGTCCAAGAGACCCAGTACTTC. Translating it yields CASSLFGVQETQYF.

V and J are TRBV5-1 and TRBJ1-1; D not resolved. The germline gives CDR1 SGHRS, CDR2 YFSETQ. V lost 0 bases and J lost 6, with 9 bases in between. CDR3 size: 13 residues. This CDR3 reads CASSLDGSAEAFF. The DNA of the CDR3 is TGCGCCAGCAGCTTGGACGGTAGCGCTGAAGCTTTCTTT.

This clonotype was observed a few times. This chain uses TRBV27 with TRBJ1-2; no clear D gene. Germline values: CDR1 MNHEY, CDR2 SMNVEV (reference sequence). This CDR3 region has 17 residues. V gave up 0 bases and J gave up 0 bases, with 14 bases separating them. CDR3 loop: CASSLSLAASPNYGYTF. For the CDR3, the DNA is TGTGCCAGCAGTTTATCACTAGCTGCATCCCCTAACTATGGCTACACCTTC.

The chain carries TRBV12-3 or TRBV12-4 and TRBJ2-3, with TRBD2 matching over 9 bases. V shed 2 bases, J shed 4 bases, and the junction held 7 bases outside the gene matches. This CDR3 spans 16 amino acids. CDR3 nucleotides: TGTGCCAGCAGTTTAAGACTAGCGGCTAGCGCAGATACGCAGTATTTT. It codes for CASSLRLAASADTQYF.